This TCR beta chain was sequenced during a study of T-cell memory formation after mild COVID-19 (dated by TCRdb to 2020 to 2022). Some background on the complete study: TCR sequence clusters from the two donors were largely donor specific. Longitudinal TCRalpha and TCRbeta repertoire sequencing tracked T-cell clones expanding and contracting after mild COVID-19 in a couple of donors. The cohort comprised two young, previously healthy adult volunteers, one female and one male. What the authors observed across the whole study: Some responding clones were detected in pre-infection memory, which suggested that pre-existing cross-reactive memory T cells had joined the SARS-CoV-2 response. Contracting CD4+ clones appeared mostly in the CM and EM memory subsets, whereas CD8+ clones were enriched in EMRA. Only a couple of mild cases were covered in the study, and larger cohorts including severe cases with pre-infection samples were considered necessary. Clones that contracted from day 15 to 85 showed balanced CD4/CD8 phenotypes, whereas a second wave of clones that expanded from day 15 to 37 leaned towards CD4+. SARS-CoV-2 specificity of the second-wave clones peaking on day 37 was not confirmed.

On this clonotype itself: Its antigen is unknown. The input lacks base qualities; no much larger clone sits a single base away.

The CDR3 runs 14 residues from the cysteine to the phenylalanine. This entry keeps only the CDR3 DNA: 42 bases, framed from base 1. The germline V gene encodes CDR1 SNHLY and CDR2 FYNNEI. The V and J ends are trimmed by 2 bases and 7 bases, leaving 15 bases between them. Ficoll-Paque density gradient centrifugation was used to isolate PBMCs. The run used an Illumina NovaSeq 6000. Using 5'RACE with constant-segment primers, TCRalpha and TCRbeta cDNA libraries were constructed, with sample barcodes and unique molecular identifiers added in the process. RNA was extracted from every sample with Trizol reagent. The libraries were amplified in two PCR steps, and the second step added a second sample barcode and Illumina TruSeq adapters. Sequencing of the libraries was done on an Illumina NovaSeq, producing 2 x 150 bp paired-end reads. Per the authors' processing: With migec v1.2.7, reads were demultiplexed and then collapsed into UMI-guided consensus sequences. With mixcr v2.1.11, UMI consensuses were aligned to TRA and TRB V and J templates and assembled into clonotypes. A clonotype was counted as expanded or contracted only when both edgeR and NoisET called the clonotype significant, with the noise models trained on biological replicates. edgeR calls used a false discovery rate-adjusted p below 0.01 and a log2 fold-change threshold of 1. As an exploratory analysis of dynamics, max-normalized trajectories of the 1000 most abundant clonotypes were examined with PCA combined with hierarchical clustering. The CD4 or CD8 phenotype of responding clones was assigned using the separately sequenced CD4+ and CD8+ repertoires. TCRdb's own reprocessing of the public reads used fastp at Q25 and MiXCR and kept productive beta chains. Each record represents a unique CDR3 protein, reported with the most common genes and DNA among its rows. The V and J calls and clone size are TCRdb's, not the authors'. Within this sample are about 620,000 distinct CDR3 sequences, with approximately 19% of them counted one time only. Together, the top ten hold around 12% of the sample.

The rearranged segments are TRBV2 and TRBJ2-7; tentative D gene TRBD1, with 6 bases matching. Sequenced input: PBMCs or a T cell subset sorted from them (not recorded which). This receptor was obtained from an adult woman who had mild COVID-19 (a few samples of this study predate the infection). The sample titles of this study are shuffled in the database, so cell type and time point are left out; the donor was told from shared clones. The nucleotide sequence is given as TGTGCCAGCAGTGAATGGGCAGGGGATCAGGAGCAGTACTTC. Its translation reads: CASSEWAGDQEQYF.